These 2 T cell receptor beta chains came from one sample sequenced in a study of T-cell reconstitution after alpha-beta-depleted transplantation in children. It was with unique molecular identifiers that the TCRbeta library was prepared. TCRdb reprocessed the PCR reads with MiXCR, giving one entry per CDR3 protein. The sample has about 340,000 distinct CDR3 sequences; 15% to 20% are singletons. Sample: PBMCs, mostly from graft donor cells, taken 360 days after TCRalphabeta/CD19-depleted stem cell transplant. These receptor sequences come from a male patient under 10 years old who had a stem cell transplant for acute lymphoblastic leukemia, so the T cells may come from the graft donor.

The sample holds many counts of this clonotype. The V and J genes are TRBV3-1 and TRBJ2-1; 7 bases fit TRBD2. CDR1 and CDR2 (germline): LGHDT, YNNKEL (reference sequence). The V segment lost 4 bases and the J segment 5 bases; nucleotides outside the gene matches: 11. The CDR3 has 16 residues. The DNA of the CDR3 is TGTGCCAGCAGCCTTCACTCTAGCGGCCTGAACAATGAGCAGTTCTTC. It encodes CASSLHSSGLNNEQFF.

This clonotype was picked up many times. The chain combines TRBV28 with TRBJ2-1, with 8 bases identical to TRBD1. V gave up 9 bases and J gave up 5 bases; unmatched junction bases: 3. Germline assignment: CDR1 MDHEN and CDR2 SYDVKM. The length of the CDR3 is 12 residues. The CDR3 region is CASWGQDNEQFF. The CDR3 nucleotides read TGTGCCAGTTGGGGACAGGACAATGAGCAGTTCTTC.